Following are 26 T cell receptor beta chains from one sample sequenced in a study of T cells in Graves' hyperthyroidism and ophthalmopathy. Authors of the study amplified TCR beta CDR3 regions from RNA transcripts. When the TCR CDR3 underwent first-round RT-PCR, the HTBI primer set was used. TCRdb re-called the multiplex PCR reads with MiXCR, one entry per CDR3 protein. The table has about 360,000 distinct CDR3 sequences, over 15% seen once. Sequenced: blood. These receptors were taken from a woman younger than 35 with Graves' hyperthyroidism.

The sample holds many counts of this clonotype. The V and J genes are TRBV6-5 and TRBJ1-5; 11 bases line up with TRBD1. Germline values: CDR1 MNHEY, CDR2 SVGAGI. The length of the CDR3 is 21 residues. Unmatched junction bases numbered 22, after V lost 5 bases and J lost 4 bases. CDR3 sequence: CASSHRDRGITDGRDNQPQHF. Written as DNA, the CDR3 is TGTGCCAGCAGTCACCGGGACAGGGGGATTACAGACGGGAGGGATAATCAGCCCCAGCATTTT.

In this sample, this clonotype turned up a few times. The chain combines TRBV18 with TRBJ2-7; 7 bases match TRBD1. The CDR3 runs to 13 residues. Germline V gene sequence: CDR1 KGHSH, CDR2 LQKENI. V was pared by 6 bases and J by 6 bases, with 8 bases of the junction left unmatched. This CDR3 reads CASSTTTGAEQYF. The CDR3 DNA sequence: TGTGCCAGCTCGACCACCACAGGGGCCGAGCAGTACTTC.

This clonotype was recorded at least ten times. The J gene is TRBJ1-5, the V gene TRBV20-1; tentatively, D is TRBD1 (6 bases). Germline CDR1 reads DFQATT; CDR2 reads SNEGSKA (reference sequence). The CDR3 totals 15 residues. V was shortened by 3 bases and J by 5 bases, with 17 bases between the two germline ends. CDR3 loop: CSARRDTVFYQPQHF. DNA for the CDR3: TGCAGTGCTAGGCGGGACACGGTTTTCTATCAGCCCCAGCATTTT.

This clonotype has a count of ten or more. The genes are TRBV6-1 and TRBJ1-1; possible D gene TRBD1, 6 bases. This CDR3 contains 13 residues. V was cut by 6 bases and J by 0 bases, with 8 bases left in between. The germline V gene encodes CDR1 MNHNS and CDR2 SASEGT. This CDR3 is CASSNRVNTEAFF. DNA for the CDR3: TGTGCCAGCAGCAACAGGGTGAACACTGAAGCTTTCTTT.

For this clonotype: This may stem from a read error, because a much larger clone lies one nucleotide away. This chain links TRBV5-1 with TRBJ2-2; D is undetermined. With 7 bases removed from V and 2 bases from J, the gap between germline ends came to 9 bases. Per the germline V gene, CDR1 is SGHRS and CDR2 is YFSETQ. This CDR3 spans 13 amino acids. This CDR3 reads CASGSGNTGELFF. CDR3 nucleotide sequence: TGCGCCAGCGGCTCTGGTAACACCGGGGAGCTGTTTTTT.

This clonotype was found many times. This CDR3 reads CASSDTDGKDEQYF. The CDR3 bases are TGTGCCAGCAGCGACACCGATGGGAAGGACGAGCAGTACTTC. The chain links TRBV6-1 to TRBJ2-7; D not resolved. Germline V CDR1 and CDR2: MNHNS, SASEGT. The CDR3 is made up of 14 amino acids. V lost 6 bases to trimming and J lost 5 bases, with 17 bases between them.

This clonotype showed up many times. This chain links TRBV5-1 with TRBJ1-4; 7 positions agree with TRBD1. Germline CDR1 and CDR2: SGHRS and YFSETQ. The V segment lost 7 bases and the J segment 0 bases; nucleotides outside the gene matches: 12. CDR3 length equals 17 residues. The CDR3 reads CASSWDPRGATNEKLFF. The CDR3, as DNA: TGCGCCAGCTCTTGGGACCCCAGGGGGGCAACTAATGAAAAACTGTTTTTT. The full variable domain, its missing parts supplied by reference TRBV5-1 and TRBJ1-4, is KAGVTQTPRYLIKTRGQQVTLSCSPISGHRSVSWYQQTPGQGLQFLFEYFSETQRNKGNFPGRFSGRQFSNSRSEMNVSTLELGDSALYLCASSWDPRGATNEKLFFGSGTQLSVL.

At least ten counts were recorded for this clonotype. The chain has TRBV28 and TRBJ1-2, with TRBD1 identical over 11 bases. Trimming removed 6 bases from V and 8 bases from J; junction bases left unmatched: 8. The CDR3 covers 14 residues. The V gene's germline CDR1 is MDHEN and CDR2 SYDVKM. The CDR3 DNA sequence: TGTGCCAGCAGCCGTGGACAGGGGGCGAGGGGCTACACCTTC. Protein: CASSRGQGARGYTF.

This clonotype was seen repeatedly, ten times or more. V gene TRBV6-1 combines with J gene TRBJ1-3; D not resolved. Germline CDR1 reads MNHNS; CDR2 reads SASEGT. This CDR3 is built from 15 residues. Trimming removed 7 bases at V and 0 bases at J, with 13 bases between. The CDR3 reads CASTLNIPSGNTIYF. As DNA, the CDR3 is TGTGCCAGCACCCTCAACATTCCCTCTGGAAACACCATATATTTT.

At least ten counts were recorded for this clonotype. The V and J genes are TRBV12-3 or TRBV12-4 and TRBJ1-5, with 10 bases matching TRBD1. The CDR3 totals 13 residues. V was clipped by 8 bases and J by 5 bases; unmatched bases: 3. This CDR3 reads CASGDRGDQPQHF. The CDR3 DNA sequence: TGTGCCAGCGGGGACAGGGGAGATCAGCCCCAGCATTTT.

The V call is TRBV5-1, the J call TRBJ1-2, with 11 bases matching TRBD1. Germline trimming cut 2 bases from V and 8 bases from J; bases unmatched to any gene: 8. Germline assignment: CDR1 SGHRS and CDR2 YFSETQ. This CDR3 region has 15 residues. The CDR3 DNA sequence: TGCGCCAGCAGCTTAGTTGGACAGGGGGCAGGCGGCTACACCTTC. Residues: CASSLVGQGAGGYTF.

In this sample, this clonotype turned up many times. This sequence joins TRBV20-1 and TRBJ2-7, with 8 bases that match TRBD1. V trimming: 3 bases; J trimming: 2 bases; junction bases outside the gene matches: 6. CDR1 and CDR2 from the germline V gene are DFQATT and SNEGSKA (reference sequence). CDR3 length: 14 amino acids. CDR3 in DNA: TGCAGTGCTAGCGAGTTGACAGGGGCCTACGAGCAGTACTTC. Amino acid sequence: CSASELTGAYEQYF.

There are a few counts of this clonotype. One end of the junction is discordant with germline, which a read error may explain. The chain employs TRBV6-1 and TRBJ2-1, with TRBD2 as a possible D gene (6 bases). The CDR3 runs to 15 residues. The germline CDR1 and CDR2 sequences are MNHNS and SASEGT. As DNA, the CDR3 is TGTGCCAGCAGCAGGGACTCCTTTGGGTACAATGGGCAGTTCTTC. It codes for CASSRDSFGYNGQFF.

In its sample, this clonotype was seen many times. The chain couples TRBV20-1 to TRBJ1-2; D call uncertain. CDR3 length: 13 residues. Germline V gene sequence: CDR1 DFQATT, CDR2 SNEGSKA (reference sequence). V lost 3 bases and J 3 bases, leaving 11 bases between the germline ends. The CDR3 region has the DNA TGCAGTGCTAGCCCCGATAGGGACTATGGCTACACCTTC. Its protein product is CSASPDRDYGYTF.

The sample holds many counts of this clonotype. The genes are TRBV11-3 and TRBJ2-7; possible D gene TRBD1, 6 bases. The ends were cut back, 1 base at V and 3 bases at J, with 7 bases in the middle. CDR1 and CDR2 (germline): SGHNT, YENEEA. This CDR3 spans 13 amino acids. CDR3 nucleotides: TGTGCCAGCAGCTTAGGGACAGACTACGAGCAGTACTTC. This encodes CASSLGTDYEQYF.

The sample holds many counts of this clonotype. The chain links TRBV2 to TRBJ2-5, with D possibly matching TRBD2 (5 bases). This CDR3 spans 14 amino acids. The germline V gene has CDR1 SNHLY and CDR2 FYNNEI. V lost 6 bases, J lost 3 bases, and 14 bases lay in between. Here the CDR3 DNA reads TGTGCCAGCAGCCCCGGACTCCTTGAAGAGACCCAGTACTTC. Translation gives CASSPGLLEETQYF.

This clonotype was seen a handful of times. The rearrangement links TRBV4-1 to TRBJ1-1; no clear D. Trimming shortened V by 4 bases and J by 6 bases, and 24 bases separated the two germline ends. CDR1 is MGHRA, CDR2 YSYEKL, per germline. This CDR3 has 17 residues. The DNA for the CDR3 is TGCGCCAGCAGCCGAGGAGATAGCTTTCAGGCTTATTCTGAAGCTTTCTTT. It translates to CASSRGDSFQAYSEAFF.

Comments on this clonotype: It may be a read error: a sequence one base away is much more abundant. The J gene is TRBJ1-4, the V gene TRBV6-2 or TRBV6-3, with 7 bases aligning to TRBD1. Germline assignment: CDR1 MNHEY and CDR2 SVGEGT. The CDR3 runs to 18 residues. As DNA, the CDR3 is TGTGCCAGCAGTTACACTCGTATTTCGACAGGGCCTAATGTAAAACTGTTTTTT. Encoded protein: CASSYTRISTGPNVKLFF.

This clonotype has a count of ten or more. The chain recombines TRBV5-5 with TRBJ1-5; the D gene is possibly TRBD1 (6 bases). V was clipped by 3 bases and J by 0 bases, with 13 bases between them. CDR3 length: 16 residues. Germline V gene sequence: CDR1 SGHKS, CDR2 YYEKEE (reference sequence). The CDR3 DNA sequence: TGTGCCAGCAGCTCAGGACAGATCAGTAGCAATCAGCCCCAGCATTTT. Protein: CASSSGQISSNQPQHF.

About this clonotype: The junction and the germline gene differ at one end; a read error may be behind it. This chain joins TRBV6-1 and TRBJ1-5, with D unclear. There are 13 residues in the CDR3. Germline lookup yields CDR1 MNHNS and CDR2 SASEGT. The CDR3 nucleotides read TGTGCCAGCAGAGGTTTTCGCAATCAGCCTCAGCATTTT. Its protein product is CASRGFRNQPQHF.

This clonotype was observed many times. The genes are TRBV12-3 or TRBV12-4 and TRBJ2-7; TRBD2 might be the D (5 bases). The V end was cut by 5 bases, the J end by 1 base, with 12 bases between. This CDR3 has 14 residues. CDR3 DNA sequence: TGTGCCAGCAGTCTTCTGAGGGAATCCTACGAGCAGTACTTC. Its translation: CASSLLRESYEQYF.

This clonotype was observed a handful of times. V usage is TRBV12-3 or TRBV12-4 and J usage is TRBJ2-7, with unresolved D. The CDR3 extends over 14 amino acids. The V end lost 2 bases, the J end lost 2 bases, and 10 bases lay between the germline ends. CDR3 sequence (DNA): TGTGCCAGCAGTTTAAGCCATGGGCCCTACGAGCAGTACTTC. Protein sequence: CASSLSHGPYEQYF.

This chain uses TRBV3-1 with TRBJ1-3; D is unresolved. V was trimmed by 1 base and J by 8 bases, leaving 9 bases between them. Germline V lookup: CDR1 LGHDT, CDR2 YNNKEL (reference sequence). The length of the CDR3 is 13 residues. CDR3 sequence (DNA): TGTGCCAGCAGCCAAGGTGGGATTGACACCATATATTTT. This codes for CASSQGGIDTIYF.

The sample holds a few counts of this clonotype. V is TRBV4-1 and J is TRBJ1-3, with D unclear. Trimming left V 4 bases short and J 6 bases short, with 16 bases between. Germline assignment: CDR1 MGHRA and CDR2 YSYEKL. This CDR3 has 15 residues. CDR3 loop: CASSRSLGIVNTIYF. CDR3 coding DNA: TGCGCCAGCAGCCGGTCCTTAGGGATTGTAAACACCATATATTTT.

This clonotype was seen at least ten times. V usage is TRBV6-1 and J usage is TRBJ1-5; 9 positions match TRBD1. The CDR3 has 14 amino acids. Looked up from germline, CDR1 is MNHNS and CDR2 is SASEGT. Trimming cost V 5 bases and J 7 bases; bases outside gene matches: 6. CDR3 DNA sequence: TGTGCCAGCAGTCCCGGGACAGGGAACCAGCCCCAGCATTTT. Translated, it gives CASSPGTGNQPQHF.

This clonotype came up many times. The V and J genes are TRBV28 and TRBJ1-5; tentative D call: TRBD1 (5 bases). Germline lookup yields CDR1 MDHEN and CDR2 SYDVKM. This CDR3 comprises 17 residues. The ends were cut back, 4 bases at V and 0 bases at J, with 16 bases in the middle. The CDR3 sequence is CASSYQGFGDSNQPQHF. The CDR3, as DNA: TGTGCCAGCAGTTATCAGGGTTTCGGCGATAGCAATCAGCCCCAGCATTTT.